This T cell receptor beta chain stems from a study of control samples from healthy donors and cancer patients. Germline lookup yields CDR1 KGHDR and CDR2 SFDVKD. V was shortened by 3 bases and J by 1 base, with 12 bases between the two germline ends. CDR3 length: 16 residues. Sequencing was performed with immunoSEQ multiplex PCR; in TCRdb, only in-frame clones are kept and a portion is missing. The sample includes about 220,000 clones, around 94% of them seen just once. Sequenced input: blood. This sequence was found in a man aged 45-65 years in good health. This chain connects TRBV24-1 to TRBJ2-1; tentatively, D is TRBD2 (6 bases). The CDR3 DNA reads as TGTGCCACCAGTGATCCGCGGGGTGGGTCCTACAATGAGCAGTTCTTC. It yields the protein CATSDPRGGSYNEQFF.